This T cell receptor beta chain was documented in a study of post-analysis software for immune sequencing data. Study-wide points: A handful of TRBV segments were significantly more frequent in patients than in controls. TRBV5-6, TRBV5-1 and TRBV20-1 were among these segments. Controls significantly exceeded multiple sclerosis patients in normalized Chao1 diversity.

Unique molecular identifiers had been added to the TCR beta cDNA libraries. TCRdb fed the PCR reads into MiXCR, producing one record per CDR3 protein. The table has some 370,000 distinct CDR3 sequences, roughly 35% seen once; the top ten hold 13%. CDR1 is SQVTM, CDR2 ANQGSEA, per germline. V was trimmed by 6 bases and J by 1 base, leaving 12 bases between them. The CDR3 is 13 amino acids. Remarks on this clonotype: Its antigen remains unknown.

The V call is TRBV29-1, the J call TRBJ2-5; D may be TRBD2 (6 bases). The source is a girl aged 10 to 17 with multiple sclerosis. Sequences were obtained from blood. The CDR3 DNA is TGCAGCGTAGTCCCTAGCGTCCAAGAGACCCAGTACTTC. Its protein is CSVVPSVQETQYF.